These T cell receptor beta chains were read from a single sample in a study of T cells in localized non-small cell lung cancer. The data were produced by immunoSEQ multiplex PCR, yet TCRdb's version contains in-frame clones alone and is incomplete. The sample carries approximately 28,000 clones, 84% recorded once. The source was peripheral blood mononuclear cells, collected before any cancer treatment. The receptors were gathered from a man between 35 and 75 years old with stage III lung adenocarcinoma. Both conserved end residues are trimmed from each CDR3. D genes are given only for firm matches.

ASSIAGSVSQETQY | - | TRBJ2-5 | TRBV19
ASSLDRGGYNEQF | - | TRBJ2-1 | TRBV11-3
ASSSSGQRHQPQH | - | TRBJ1-5 | TRBV5-6
ASSGYNSDTQY | - | TRBJ2-3 | TRBV2
ASSLRAGRYSSYNEQF | TRBD2 | TRBJ2-1 | TRBV7-3
ASSRNRDQPQH | - | TRBJ1-5 | TRBV7-2
ASRGLGGGYT | - | TRBJ1-2 | TRBV6-4
AWSVHRDKLF | - | TRBJ1-4 | TRBV30
ASSQSPTSVPYEQY | TRBD2 | TRBJ2-7 | TRBV4-1
ASTSSSGYTGELF | - | TRBJ2-2 | TRBV11-2
ASKDPYQDSPLH | - | TRBJ1-6 | TRBV7-3
ASSRGLAGETSTDTQY | TRBD2 | TRBJ2-3 | TRBV5-1